This T cell receptor (beta chain) was captured in a study of T cell responses to AZD1222 COVID-19 vaccine. In the case of this clone: Its specificity is not known.

The germline CDR1 and CDR2 sequences are SNHLY and FYNNEI. The CDR3 runs to 13 residues. V dropped 6 bases and J dropped 10; count of bases not matched to a gene: 10. Study outcomes and limitations: Clonal diversity may have been underestimated, and the donors were mostly white British, with more females than males. Once two AZD1222 doses were given, Spike-specific TCR breadth and depth went up. Spike-wide coverage was observed for vaccine-associated CD4 TCRs, with dominant responses at 160-218 and 743-854.

Clones were read by immunoSEQ multiplex PCR, and TCRdb kept only the in-frame ones, dropping some. In the table there are around 120,000 clones, roughly 87% of which are singletons. The TCR was taken from an adult in good health. The source was peripheral blood, collected on day 0 of AZD1222 vaccination. This rearrangement joins TRBV2 to TRBJ1-1, with 8 nucleotides matching TRBD1. The CDR3 protein is CASSQGQGSVAFF. CDR3 in DNA: TGTGCCAGCAGCCAAGGACAGGGTTCTGTAGCTTTCTTT.